The sequence of this T cell receptor (beta chain) was determined in a study of spatial heterogeneity in lung cancer. This clonotype was counted ten times or more. The target antigen is unknown. With the library built for alpha chains, this beta chain is off target and its frequency is not meaningful. Study results and caveats: Intratumoral expanded alpha and beta TCR counts were found to track tumor mutation counts.

On each TCR cDNA molecule, a unique molecular identifier was present. Each CDR3 protein gets one entry after TCRdb re-called the 5' RACE reads with MiXCR. The table records 5,000 to 6,500 distinct CDR3 sequences, 4.8% of them present only once. Noted time point: sample taken at primary tumor resection. Trimming cost V 5 bases and J 8 bases, with 18 bases left between them. This CDR3 has 14 residues. Germline V gives CDR1 SGHVS, CDR2 FQNEAQ. The sample consisted of lung tumor tissue, taken at surgery. The chain links TRBV7-8 to TRBJ1-1, with D perhaps matching TRBD1 (5 bases). The clonotype was recovered from a male donor with early-stage non-small cell lung cancer. CDR3 residues: CASSLSAGAREAFF. The CDR3, as DNA: TGTGCCAGCAGCCTTAGCGCCGGGGCGCGAGAAGCTTTCTTT.